Shown below are 16 T cell receptor beta chains from a single sample sequenced in a study of technical replicates of blood from several donors. Clones were sequenced by immunoSEQ multiplex PCR, and TCRdb holds only the in-frame ones, with some missing. The table records roughly 62,000 clones, about 95% of them present only once. The specimen was PBMCs. Receptors originate from a human donor in good health. Some clones in this sample may be carry-over from other donors' samples.

V usage is TRBV7-9 and J usage is TRBJ1-3, with 8 bases matching TRBD1. The CDR3 is 15 residues long. Germline trimming cut 5 bases from V and 0 bases from J; bases unmatched to any gene: 3. The germline V gene has CDR1 SEHNR and CDR2 FQNEAQ (reference sequence). The CDR3: CASSVTGGSGNTIYF. The CDR3 DNA is TGTGCCAGCAGCGTAACAGGGGGCTCTGGAAACACCATATATTTT.

This rearrangement joins TRBV5-6 to TRBJ1-1; D may be TRBD1 (5 bases). V was cut by 2 bases and J by 0 bases, with 11 bases left in between. The germline V gene encodes CDR1 SGHDT and CDR2 YYEEEE. There are 15 residues in the CDR3. CDR3 loop: CASSFLQVLNTEAFF. In DNA form, the CDR3 reads TGTGCCAGCAGCTTTTTACAGGTTTTGAACACTGAAGCTTTCTTT.

With respect to this clone: Germline and junction disagree at one end, which may indicate a read error. The chain combines TRBV4-3 with TRBJ2-7; 11 bases agree with TRBD2. Germline lookup yields CDR1 LGHNA and CDR2 YSLEER. The CDR3 length is 16 residues. The CDR3, as DNA: TGCGCCAGCAGCCAAGATAGCGGGAGGGCCTCCGACGAGCAGTACTTC. Translated, it gives CASSQDSGRASDEQYF.

The chain links TRBV9 to TRBJ1-4; no clear D gene. The ends were cut back, 4 bases at V and 8 bases at J, with 21 bases in the middle. The CDR3 is made up of 16 amino acids. From germline, CDR1 is SGDLS and CDR2 YYNGEE. The CDR3 sequence is CASSSEGATLVEKLFF. Written as DNA, the CDR3 is TGTGCCAGCAGCTCCGAGGGAGCGACACTCGTGGAAAAACTGTTTTTT.

The chain joins TRBV6-4 to TRBJ2-3; D may be TRBD2 (5 bases). Germline CDR1 and CDR2: MRHNA and SNTAGT. The CDR3 loop spans 15 amino acids. The ends were cut back, 4 bases at V and 0 bases at J, with 11 bases in the middle. The CDR3 sequence is CASSATRTSTDTQYF. The CDR3 DNA sequence: TGTGCCAGCAGTGCGACCCGGACTAGCACAGATACGCAGTATTTT.

This chain joins TRBV5-6 and TRBJ2-1; weak D call: TRBD1 (5 bases). Looked up from germline, CDR1 is SGHDT and CDR2 is YYEEEE. V lost 1 base and J lost 12, with 17 bases in between. The CDR3 sequence is 14 residues long. Written as DNA, the CDR3 is TGTGCCAGCAGCTTGCAGGGCCCCACTTGGACGCAGTTCTTC. Amino acids: CASSLQGPTWTQFF.

This chain links TRBV7-9 with TRBJ2-5, with D possibly matching TRBD2 (6 bases). Deletions cut 7 bases from V and 2 bases from J, with 14 bases between. CDR1 and CDR2 (germline): SEHNR, FQNEAQ (reference sequence). The length of the CDR3 is 14 residues. The CDR3 region is CASNRGGVQETQYF. The DNA for the CDR3 is TGTGCCAGCAACCGAGGAGGGGTACAAGAGACCCAGTACTTC.

This clone was counted once. V gene TRBV19 combines with J gene TRBJ1-2; D remains ambiguous. This CDR3 contains 14 residues. V was pared by 5 bases and J by 3 bases, with 13 bases between. The V gene's germline CDR1 is LNHDA and CDR2 SQIVND (reference sequence). The CDR3 loop is CASSPEPRDYGYTF. The CDR3 DNA is TGTGCCAGTAGTCCCGAACCGCGGGACTATGGCTACACCTTC.

The sample holds one count of this clone. V usage is TRBV7-6 and J usage is TRBJ2-1; D not certain. The CDR3 has 16 amino acids. Germline V gene lookup returns CDR1 SGHVS and CDR2 FNYEAQ. Trimming cost V 5 bases and J 8 bases, with 22 bases left between them. The CDR3 is CASSPRSPGLEDEQFF. CDR3 nucleotides: TGTGCCAGCAGCCCTAGGAGTCCCGGCCTTGAGGATGAGCAGTTCTTC.

V usage is TRBV13 and J usage is TRBJ1-3, with 7 bases matching TRBD1. Losses at the gene ends were 5 bases for V and 6 bases for J; bases not matched to a gene: 7. This CDR3 contains 14 residues. In germline, CDR1 is PRHDT, CDR2 FYEKMQ (reference sequence). The CDR3 sequence: CASSPRDSPNTIYF. Written as DNA, the CDR3 is TGTGCCAGCAGCCCCCGGGACAGTCCAAACACCATATATTTT.

This clone appeared once. V is TRBV6-5 and J is TRBJ1-1; TRBD1 might be the D (5 bases). The CDR3 runs to 15 residues. V lost 0 bases to trimming and J lost 1 base, with 9 bases between them. Germline CDR1 reads MNHEY; CDR2 reads SVGAGI. The chain's CDR3 is CASSYSRGRNTEAFF. The DNA for the CDR3 is TGTGCCAGCAGTTACTCTAGGGGAAGGAACACTGAAGCTTTCTTT.

The chain joins TRBV6-6 to TRBJ2-7; TRBD1 might be the D (6 bases). From germline, CDR1 is MNHNY and CDR2 SVGAGI (reference sequence). The CDR3 spans 13 residues. The V and J ends lost 4 bases and 6 bases respectively, with 13 bases between them. As DNA, the CDR3 is TGTGCCAGCAGTTGGGAACAGGGTTCCGAGCAGTACTTC. This codes for CASSWEQGSEQYF.

The chain carries TRBV19 and TRBJ1-2, with 7 bases identical to TRBD1. The CDR3 covers 11 residues. The J segment lost 6 bases and the V segment lost 11 bases, leaving 6 bases of the junction unmatched. Germline V gene sequence: CDR1 LNHDA, CDR2 SQIVND (reference sequence). The CDR3, as DNA: TGTGCCCTTGAACAGGGGCATGGCTACACCTTC. This gives the protein CALEQGHGYTF.

This clone was recorded only once. The V and J genes are TRBV7-2 and TRBJ2-1; 7 nucleotides align to TRBD2. Germline-derived CDR1 and CDR2 are SGHTA and FQGNSA. Losses at the gene ends were 4 bases for V and 5 bases for J; bases not matched to a gene: 11. This CDR3 has 16 residues. CDR3 in DNA: TGTGCCAGCAGCTCCAGGGAGGGTAGGCTGCACAATGAGCAGTTCTTC. Translating gives CASSSREGRLHNEQFF.

The rearrangement links TRBV30 to TRBJ2-1, with 7 bases aligning to TRBD2. Looked up from germline, CDR1 is GTSNPN and CDR2 is SVGIG (reference sequence). The CDR3 extends over 14 amino acids. With 6 bases clipped from V and 5 bases from J, the junction kept 10 bases outside the gene matches. CDR3 sequence reads: CACSSGVGHNEQFF. In DNA form, the CDR3 reads TGTGCCTGTTCTAGCGGAGTGGGCCACAATGAGCAGTTCTTC.

V and J are TRBV5-1 and TRBJ2-7; 11 bases line up with TRBD2. This CDR3 has 15 amino acids. Per the germline V gene, CDR1 is SGHRS and CDR2 is YFSETQ. After removal of 3 bases from V and 4 bases from J, the junction contained 6 bases not matched to a gene. CDR3 loop: CASSSLAGGPYEQYF. DNA for the CDR3: TGCGCCAGCAGCTCCCTAGCGGGAGGACCTTACGAGCAGTACTTC.